One TCR beta chain is described in this entry. The data were obtained in a study of T-cell reconstitution after alpha-beta-depleted transplantation in children. Unique molecular identifiers featured in how the TCRbeta library was prepared. TCRdb reprocessed the PCR reads via MiXCR and lists one record per CDR3 protein. The sample contains about 400,000 distinct CDR3 sequences, around 21% of which appear only once. The CDR3 totals 14 residues. V gave up 4 bases and J gave up 1 base, with 12 bases separating them. The germline V gene encodes CDR1 SGHRS and CDR2 YFSETQ. This TCR came from a human donor who donated a stem cell graft to a child with acute myeloid leukemia. The specimen was PBMCs from the stem cell graft donor, collected from the stem cell graft. The genes are TRBV5-1 and TRBJ2-7; D may be TRBD2 (5 bases). CDR3 residues: CASSPRTDSYEQYF. The CDR3 nucleotides are TGCGCCAGCAGCCCCCGGACTGATTCCTACGAGCAGTACTTC.